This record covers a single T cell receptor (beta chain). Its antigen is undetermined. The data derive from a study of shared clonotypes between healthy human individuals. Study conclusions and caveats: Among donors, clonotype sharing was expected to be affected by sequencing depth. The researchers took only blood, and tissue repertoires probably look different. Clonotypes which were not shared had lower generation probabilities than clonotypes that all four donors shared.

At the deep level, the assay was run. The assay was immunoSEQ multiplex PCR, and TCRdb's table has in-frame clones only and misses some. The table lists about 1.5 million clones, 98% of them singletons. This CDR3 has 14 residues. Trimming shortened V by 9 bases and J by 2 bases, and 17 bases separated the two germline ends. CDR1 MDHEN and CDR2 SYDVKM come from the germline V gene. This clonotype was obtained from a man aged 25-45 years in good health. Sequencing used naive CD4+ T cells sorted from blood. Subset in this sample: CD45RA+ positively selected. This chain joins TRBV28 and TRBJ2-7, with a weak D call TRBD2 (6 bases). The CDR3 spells CASKGDSFTYEQYF. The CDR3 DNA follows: TGTGCCAGTAAAGGGGACTCTTTCACCTACGAGCAGTACTTC. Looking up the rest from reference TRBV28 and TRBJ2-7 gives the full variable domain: DVKVTQSSRYLVKRTGEKVFLECVQDMDHENMFWYRQDPGLGLRLIYFSYDVKMKEKGDIPEGYSVSREKKERFSLILESASTNQTSMYLCASKGDSFTYEQYFGPGTRLTVT.